This entry features one T cell receptor beta chain sequence. What it binds is unknown. The material for each subset, its genomic DNA, was split evenly across several immunoSEQ plates. The assay was immunoSEQ multiplex PCR, and TCRdb's table has in-frame clones only and misses some. The sample has around 1,000,000 clones; approximately 75% are singletons. This specimen comes from a study of shared clonotypes between healthy human individuals. Findings and limits, study-wide: Sample collection involved blood only; tissue repertoires are likely different.

The healthy adult donors were HIV-negative and reported no recent acute infections or vaccinations. CDR1 is LNHNV and CDR2 is YYDKDF in the germline V gene (reference sequence). Germline trimming cut 0 bases from V and 7 bases from J; bases unmatched to any gene: 8. This CDR3 is 15 amino acids long. The source of this sequence is a man younger than 30 in good health. Some clones in this sample may be carry-over from other donors' samples. The rearrangement uses TRBV15 and TRBJ1-1; 7 bases map to TRBD1. The sequenced material came from memory CD4+ T cells from PBMCs. The subset is: CD45RA-negative fraction. CDR3 DNA sequence: TGTGCCACCAGCAGAGACCCGACAGGGAAGGATGAAGCTTTCTTT. Translating it yields CATSRDPTGKDEAFF.